This entry lists 21 T cell receptor beta chains sequenced from one sample in a study of blood T cell repertoires in COVID-19. Clones were sequenced by immunoSEQ multiplex PCR, and TCRdb holds only the in-frame ones, with some missing. The sample records 90,000 or so clones, around 90% being singletons. The sample taken for sequencing was peripheral blood. All receptors come from a woman aged 55-70 years with COVID-19, enrolled during active disease.

This clone was found once. The chain employs TRBV6-5 and TRBJ2-3; 10 bases are shared with TRBD2. Germline CDR1 MNHEY, CDR2 SVGAGI. V shed 3 bases, J shed 7 bases, and the junction held 7 bases outside the gene matches. The CDR3 covers 15 residues. CDR3 bases: TGTGCCAGCAGTTATTCAACTAGCGGGGCTTATACGCAGTATTTT. Residues: CASSYSTSGAYTQYF.

This chain connects TRBV19 to TRBJ1-4, with a tentative D call TRBD1 (6 bases). This CDR3 region has 16 residues. Germline V lookup: CDR1 LNHDA, CDR2 SQIVND (reference sequence). V was cut by 5 bases and J by 4 bases, with 17 bases left in between. The CDR3 DNA is TGTGCCAGTAGTCTCATCTGGGGGCAGTATAATGAAAAACTGTTTTTT. It yields the protein CASSLIWGQYNEKLFF.

This chain joins TRBV4-2 and TRBJ1-1; possible D gene TRBD1, 6 bases. Germline values: CDR1 LGHNA, CDR2 YNFKEQ. Trimming took off 4 bases at V and 0 bases at J, with 18 bases between the two ends. This CDR3 has 17 amino acids. The CDR3 here is CASSRGAGESLNTEAFF. For the CDR3, the DNA is TGTGCCAGCAGCCGTGGGGCAGGGGAATCCCTGAACACTGAAGCTTTCTTT.

The chain has TRBV2 and TRBJ2-1, with a possible D match to TRBD1 (6 bases). Germline lookup yields CDR1 SNHLY and CDR2 FYNNEI. Between the trimmed V and J ends, which lost 8 bases and 2 bases, there was a span of 13 bases. This CDR3 has 14 amino acids. Here the CDR3 DNA reads TGTGCCAGCGTCCGGGACACCACCTACAATGAGCAGTTCTTC. Translating gives CASVRDTTYNEQFF.

The rearrangement joins TRBV7-3 to TRBJ2-1, with D possibly matching TRBD2 (6 bases). The V end was cut by 6 bases, the J end by 0 bases, with 12 bases between. The CDR3 has 15 amino acids. The V gene's germline CDR1 is SGHTA and CDR2 FQGTGA. The CDR3 reads CASSLGLSSYNEQFF. CDR3 coding DNA: TGTGCCAGCAGTCTGGGACTCAGCTCCTACAATGAGCAGTTCTTC. The full variable domain, with the rest looked up from reference TRBV7-3 and TRBJ2-1, is GAGVSQTPSNKVTEKGKYVELRCDPISGHTALYWYRQSLGQGPEFLIYFQGTGAADDSGLPNDRFFAVRPEGSVSTLKIQRTERGDSAVYLCASSLGLSSYNEQFFGPGTRLTVL.

The V gene is TRBV7-3, the J gene TRBJ1-2, with D possibly TRBD1 on 5 matching bases. Germline V gene data show CDR1 as SGHTA and CDR2 as FQGTGA. CDR3 length: 15 residues. Trimming cost V 6 bases and J 0 bases, with 14 bases left between them. The CDR3 here is CASSGAGQTNYGYTF. The CDR3, as DNA: TGTGCCAGCAGTGGGGCAGGGCAGACTAACTATGGCTACACCTTC.

V usage is TRBV7-9 and J usage is TRBJ1-1, with D uncertain. The V end lost 3 bases, the J end lost 5 bases, and 16 bases lay between the germline ends. The CDR3 contains 15 residues. The germline CDR1 and CDR2 sequences are SEHNR and FQNEAQ (reference sequence). CDR3 sequence: CASSLISGIGTEAFF. In DNA form, the CDR3 reads TGTGCCAGCAGCTTGATTTCGGGGATCGGTACTGAAGCTTTCTTT.

The chain combines TRBV30 with TRBJ1-3; 8 nucleotides agree with TRBD1. This CDR3 spans 15 amino acids. V trimming: 6 bases; J trimming: 4 bases; junction bases outside the gene matches: 11. Germline CDR1 and CDR2: GTSNPN and SVGIG (reference sequence). The CDR3 is CACLPGQGLGNTIYF. CDR3 bases: TGTGCCTGCCTTCCCGGACAGGGACTAGGAAACACCATATATTTT. The full variable domain, in which reference TRBV30 and TRBJ1-3 provide the parts outside the CDR3, is SQTIHQWPATLVQPVGSPLSLECTVEGTSNPNLYWYRQAAGRGLQLLFYSVGIGQISSEVPQNLSASRPQDRQFILSSKKLLLSDSGFYLCACLPGQGLGNTIYFGEGSWLTVV.

This chain links TRBV9 with TRBJ2-3; 9 bases are a match to TRBD1. Unmatched junction bases numbered 3, after V lost 3 bases and J lost 1 base. Germline-derived CDR1 and CDR2 are SGDLS and YYNGEE. This CDR3 is built from 15 residues. The CDR3 DNA is TGTGCCAGCAGCGCGGACAGGGGTGGCACAGATACGCAGTATTTT. It codes for CASSADRGGTDTQYF.

In DNA form, the CDR3 reads TGTGCCATCAGTGAGTTCGGAGGTGCGAACACTGAAGCTTTCTTT. Translation gives CAISEFGGANTEAFF. The chain joins TRBV10-3 to TRBJ1-1; no definite D call. Germline CDR1 is ENHRY and CDR2 is SYGVKD. V lost 1 base and J 1 base, leaving 10 bases between the germline ends. The length of the CDR3 is 15 residues.

On this clone itself: Other DNA sequences in this specimen translate into the identical CDR3. J is TRBJ1-3 and V is TRBV9, with D maybe TRBD1 (5 bases). V lost 1 base, J lost 3 bases, and 5 bases lay in between. The CDR3 consists of 13 residues. CDR1 and CDR2 (germline): SGDLS, YYNGEE. CDR3 in amino acids: CASSVQGGNTIYF. The CDR3 DNA follows: TGTGCCAGCAGCGTACAGGGTGGAAACACCATATATTTT. Supplemented by reference TRBV9 and TRBJ1-3, the full variable domain reads DSGVTQTPKHLITATGQRVTLRCSPRSGDLSVYWYQQSLDQGLQFLIQYYNGEERAKGNILERFSAQQFPDLHSELNLSSLELGDSALYFCASSVQGGNTIYFGEGSWLTVV.

The V call is TRBV7-2, the J call TRBJ2-3, with 7 bases lining up with TRBD2. Germline CDR1 and CDR2: SGHTA and FQGNSA. The trim removed 5 bases at V and 4 bases at J, leaving 9 bases unmatched. The CDR3 is made up of 15 amino acids. The CDR3 region is CASSTWEGGADTQYF. CDR3 nucleotides: TGTGCCAGCAGCACCTGGGAGGGCGGGGCAGATACGCAGTATTTT.

This sequence joins TRBV6-2 or TRBV6-3 and TRBJ2-5; D unresolved. The CDR3 is made up of 11 amino acids. The V end lost 5 bases, the J end lost 5 bases, and 6 bases lay between the germline ends. The germline V gene has CDR1 MNHEY and CDR2 SVGEGT. CDR3 nucleotide sequence: TGTGCCAGCAGTCCGAGGGAGACCCAGTACTTC. This encodes CASSPRETQYF.

The chain carries TRBV5-1 and TRBJ1-4; 10 bases are a match to TRBD1. Trimming at V came to 4 bases and at J to 1 base, leaving 4 bases not matched to a gene. The germline V gene has CDR1 SGHRS and CDR2 YFSETQ. The CDR3 has 16 amino acids. The CDR3 sequence is CASSLGTGVTNEKLFF. CDR3 sequence (DNA): TGCGCCAGCAGCCTCGGGACAGGGGTAACTAATGAAAAACTGTTTTTT.

This clone was recorded only once. This chain uses TRBV4-2 with TRBJ1-1, with TRBD1 matching 7 bases. The CDR3 has 15 residues. V trimming: 4 bases; J trimming: 1 base; junction bases outside the gene matches: 6. Germline CDR1 is LGHNA and CDR2 is YNFKEQ. Written as DNA, the CDR3 is TGTGCCAGCAGCCGTCCGGGACAGACGAACACTGAAGCTTTCTTT. Translation gives CASSRPGQTNTEAFF.

This clone has a single count. The V and J genes are TRBV6-4 and TRBJ1-6, with D possibly TRBD1 on 6 matching bases. CDR3 length: 17 residues. The germline V gene encodes CDR1 MRHNA and CDR2 SNTAGT. V gave up 8 bases and J gave up 0 bases, with 17 bases separating them. In DNA form, the CDR3 reads TGTGCCAGCTCGGCGCGGGGGGCTCTCTCCTATAATTCACCCCTCCACTTT. Its protein is CASSARGALSYNSPLHF.

This clone has just one count. The chain carries TRBV24-1 and TRBJ2-2, with 8 bases aligning to TRBD2. Germline CDR1 is KGHDR and CDR2 is SFDVKD. The ends lost 8 bases at V and 5 bases at J; junction bases unmatched: 12. The CDR3 contains 16 residues. This CDR3 is CATTDGGADGTGELFF. The CDR3 region has the DNA TGTGCCACCACCGACGGGGGGGCCGATGGTACCGGGGAGCTGTTTTTT.

The chain uses TRBV7-9 and TRBJ1-4; possible D gene TRBD1, 5 bases. Germline CDR1 SEHNR, CDR2 FQNEAQ (reference sequence). This CDR3 has 16 amino acids. V was shortened by 4 bases and J by 0 bases, with 12 bases between the two germline ends. CDR3 DNA: TGTGCCAGCAGCTCCCCCGCAGGGACAACTAATGAAAAACTGTTTTTT. It encodes CASSSPAGTTNEKLFF.

This clone was seen only once. The rearrangement joins TRBV4-2 to TRBJ2-5, with TRBD1 matching over 7 bases. J was trimmed by 7 bases and V by 0 bases; bases with no gene match: 11. In germline, CDR1 is LGHNA, CDR2 YNFKEQ. The CDR3 totals 16 residues. CDR3 coding DNA: TGTGCCAGCAGCCAAGATCTAGAGGGGGCCGTTGGGACCCAGTACTTC. This codes for CASSQDLEGAVGTQYF.

The chain has TRBV6-5 and TRBJ1-2; 7 nucleotides match TRBD1. The CDR3 contains 15 residues. The trim removed 5 bases at V and 3 bases at J, leaving 9 bases unmatched. Germline loops: CDR1 MNHEY, CDR2 SVGAGI. The CDR3 DNA sequence: TGTGCCAGCAGTACCGACAGGGCGGTGGACTATGGCTACACCTTC. Translated: CASSTDRAVDYGYTF.

The chain is built from TRBV6-1 and TRBJ1-5; D is undetermined. The V end was cut by 0 bases, the J end by 12 bases, with 12 bases between. CDR1 is MNHNS, CDR2 SASEGT, per germline. CDR3 length equals 13 residues. The CDR3 bases are TGTGCCAGCAGTGAAGCGCGGTGGAGTCTCCAGCATTTT. Residues: CASSEARWSLQHF.